The present TCR beta chain was sequenced within a study of persistence of HIV-infected CD4 T cells. Study-level background: Donors had been on suppressive ART for a median of 8 years.

This CDR3 has 15 residues. From germline, CDR1 is SGHTA and CDR2 FQGTGA. Trimming removed 3 bases from V and 0 bases from J; junction bases left unmatched: 2. The libraries were made with immunoSEQ version 4 in survey mode. Each sample used up to about 1 ug genomic DNA diluted to approximately 9.2 ng/uL. This table comes from immunoSEQ multiplex PCR, and its TCRdb copy is limited to in-frame clones, with some not included. The data contain about 40,000 clones, roughly 87% of them seen just once; the ten biggest clones take up approximately 1.3%. This nonspecific control used anti-CD3/anti-CD28 bead stimulation of CD4+ T cells. Sorting selected CD4+ T cells upregulating both CD40 ligand and CD69. To note about this clone: Antigen specificity is unknown.

The source was CD4+ T cells sorted from PBMCs after approximately 20-hour stimulation, collected from a patient who received antiretroviral therapy. The origin of this receptor is an adult man with HIV who was CMV-seropositive. The chain links TRBV7-3 to TRBJ2-3; 8 bases match TRBD2. CDR3 protein: CASSFSGISTDTQYF. Written as DNA, the CDR3 is TGTGCCAGCAGCTTTAGCGGGATTAGCACAGATACGCAGTATTTT.